This T cell receptor (beta chain) was identified in a study of blood T cell repertoires in COVID-19. At the level of the study: From the United States, Italy and Spain came samples of acute and convalescent COVID-19. Sources were T cells, B-cell-depleted T cells, or PBMCs; the material itself was cDNA or gDNA.

About this clone: The same CDR3 also results from other DNA sequences found in this sample.

Methods used by the authors: Estimation of nucleated cell counts was performed using reference gene primer amplification. Clones were read by immunoSEQ multiplex PCR, and TCRdb kept only the in-frame ones, dropping some. D and trimming were read from the DNA, whereas the V and J calls and clone size are those reported in that table. This sample has about 210,000 clones, with less than 90% found just once. Deletions cut 0 bases from V and 4 bases from J, with 7 bases between. The CDR3 consists of 14 residues. The germline V gene encodes CDR1 MGHRA and CDR2 YSYEKL. This TCR derives from a man aged 40-50 years with acute or convalescent COVID-19. Sequenced material: peripheral blood. The V gene is TRBV4-1, the J gene TRBJ1-5, with D possibly being TRBD1 (6 bases). The CDR3 DNA is TGCGCCAGCAGCCAAGACAGGGGAAATCAGCCCCAGCATTTT. This translates into CASSQDRGNQPQHF.